Listed here are 14 T cell receptor beta chains from one sample, sequenced in a study of identical twins. TCRdb ran MiXCR on the 5' RACE reads and lists one entry per CDR3 protein. This sample has around 1.7 million distinct CDR3 sequences, with around a third found just once. The material sequenced was cord blood. These receptor sequences come from a newborn girl in good health.

CDR3 coding DNA: TGTGCCAGCTCATCGCGGGACACCTATGAAAAACTGTTTTTT. Protein product: CASSSRDTYEKLFF. The rearrangement joins TRBV18 to TRBJ1-4; possibly TRBD1 for D (6 bases). The CDR3 contains 14 residues. Germline V gene sequence: CDR1 KGHSH, CDR2 LQKENI. Trimming left V 5 bases short and J 6 bases short, with 13 bases between. Full variable domain (missing parts from reference TRBV18 and TRBJ1-4): NAGVMQNPRHLVRRRGQEARLRCSPMKGHSHVYWYRQLPEEGLKFMVYLQKENIIDESGMPKERFSAEFPKEGPSILRIQQVVRGDSAAYFCASSSRDTYEKLFFGSGTQLSVL.

This clonotype was seen only a few times. The V gene is TRBV6-1, the J gene TRBJ1-1; D is uncertain. This CDR3 spans 15 amino acids. Germline V gene lookup returns CDR1 MNHNS and CDR2 SASEGT. Trimming stripped 0 bases from V and 0 bases from J, with 8 bases between. The CDR3: CASSEALSMNTEAFF. The CDR3 coding sequence is TGTGCCAGCAGTGAAGCCCTCTCAATGAACACTGAAGCTTTCTTT.

This clonotype was seen a handful of times. This chain connects TRBV10-3 to TRBJ2-1; no reliable D call. Trimming stripped 4 bases from V and 0 bases from J, with 10 bases between. The CDR3 extends over 15 amino acids. The germline gives CDR1 ENHRY, CDR2 SYGVKD. CDR3 in amino acids: CAISGGSSSYNEQFF. The CDR3 nucleotides are TGTGCCATCAGTGGTGGCAGCAGCTCCTACAATGAGCAGTTCTTC.

J is TRBJ2-7 and V is TRBV5-1; 7 bases map to TRBD1. The J call may not be correct, given that the DNA end is closer to TRBJ2-5. From germline, CDR1 is SGHRS and CDR2 YFSETQ. The CDR3 loop spans 17 amino acids. CDR3 nucleotide sequence: TGCGCCAGCAGCTTGGATGGGACAGCTCCCAGGCGGGAGACCCAGTACTTC. Its protein product is CASSLDGTAPRRETQYF.

This clonotype has more than one count but fewer than ten. This chain joins TRBV20-1 and TRBJ2-5, with TRBD1 matching 7 bases. Trimming cost V 2 bases and J 2 bases; bases outside gene matches: 5. The germline V gene encodes CDR1 DFQATT and CDR2 SNEGSKA (reference sequence). The CDR3 contains 14 residues. CDR3 DNA sequence: TGCAGTGCTAGACGACAGGGCCCTCAAGAGACCCAGTACTTC. Its protein is CSARRQGPQETQYF.

The rearrangement joins TRBV6-5 to TRBJ2-5, with TRBD1 as a possible D gene (6 bases). The CDR3 runs to 20 residues. Trimming cost V 2 bases and J 11 bases, with 36 bases left between them. Per germline, CDR1 MNHEY and CDR2 SVGAGI. The CDR3 loop is CASSYVFNPVRDMGYNEQYF. CDR3 in DNA: TGTGCCAGCAGTTACGTATTTAACCCAGTACGGGACATGGGATACAATGAGCAGTACTTC.

This clonotype was counted at least ten times. The chain joins TRBV11-1 to TRBJ2-5, with 8 bases aligning to TRBD1. Losses at the gene ends were 2 bases for V and 2 bases for J; bases not matched to a gene: 10. The CDR3 covers 17 residues. Germline V gene lookup returns CDR1 SGHAT and CDR2 FQDESV (reference sequence). CDR3 protein: CASSLPPDRASQETQYF. DNA of the CDR3: TGTGCCAGCAGCTTACCCCCGGACAGGGCCTCACAAGAGACCCAGTACTTC. Full variable domain (rest looked up from reference TRBV11-1 and TRBJ2-5): EAEVAQSPRYKITEKSQAVAFWCDPISGHATLYWYRQILGQGPELLVQFQDESVVDDSQLPKDRFSAERLKGVDSTLKIQPAELGDSAMYLCASSLPPDRASQETQYFGPGTRLLVL.

This chain joins TRBV5-1 and TRBJ1-6; D is perhaps TRBD1 (5 bases). V dropped 3 bases and J dropped 6 bases, with 13 bases sitting between them. The V gene's germline CDR1 is SGHRS and CDR2 YFSETQ. This CDR3 comprises 15 residues. CDR3 nucleotide sequence: TGCGCCAGCAGCTGGATCGACGGGGGTAATTCACCCCTCCACTTT. Translated: CASSWIDGGNSPLHF. The full variable domain, in which reference TRBV5-1 and TRBJ1-6 provide the parts outside the CDR3, is KAGVTQTPRYLIKTRGQQVTLSCSPISGHRSVSWYQQTPGQGLQFLFEYFSETQRNKGNFPGRFSGRQFSNSRSEMNVSTLELGDSALYLCASSWIDGGNSPLHFGNGTRLTVT.

A few counts support this clonotype. This chain uses TRBV7-2 with TRBJ2-5; 9 bases map to TRBD2. This CDR3 comprises 15 residues. Germline CDR1 reads SGHTA; CDR2 reads FQGNSA. With V trimmed by 1 base and J by 6 bases, 6 bases remained unmatched. The CDR3: CASSLVGTSTKTQYF. The CDR3 DNA sequence: TGTGCCAGCAGCTTAGTGGGGACTAGCACAAAGACCCAGTACTTC.

This clonotype has just a few counts. The chain links TRBV19 to TRBJ2-4, with 10 bases aligning to TRBD2. The J call may not be correct, given that the DNA end is closer to TRBJ2-7. CDR1 is LNHDA, CDR2 SQIVND, per germline (reference sequence). This CDR3 region has 17 residues. The CDR3 spells CASSQYKGLAVNYEQYF. DNA for the CDR3: TGTGCCAGTAGTCAGTATAAAGGACTAGCGGTAAACTACGAGCAGTACTTC.

The V and J genes are TRBV29-1 and TRBJ1-2; TRBD1 matches 10 bases. The CDR3 extends over 15 amino acids. V was pared by 6 bases and J by 3 bases, with 10 bases of the junction left unmatched. CDR1 is SQVTM and CDR2 is ANQGSEA in the germline V gene. DNA for the CDR3: TGCAGCGTCCCCGGGACAGGGGACGTTCACTATGGCTACACCTTC. This gives the protein CSVPGTGDVHYGYTF. Together with reference TRBV29-1 and TRBJ1-2, the CDR3 gives the full variable domain: SAVISQKPSRDICQRGTSLTIQCQVDSQVTMMFWYRQQPGQSLTLIATANQGSEATYESGFVIDKFPISRPNLTFSTLTVSNMSPEDSSIYLCSVPGTGDVHYGYTFGSGTRLTVV.

In the case of this clonotype: Being one base from a much bigger clone, this may be a read error. The rearrangement links TRBV12-3 or TRBV12-4 to TRBJ2-3; D gene ambiguous. CDR3 length: 10 residues. V lost 6 bases, J lost 13 bases, and 11 bases lay in between. DNA of the CDR3: TGTGCCAGCAGCGAAGGTGTGGAGTATTTT. Translation gives CASSEGVEYF.

The rearrangement links TRBV20-1 to TRBJ2-7; no clear D gene. Germline CDR1 and CDR2: DFQATT and SNEGSKA (reference sequence). CDR3 length: 14 amino acids. The V end was cut by 6 bases, the J end by 2 bases, with 17 bases between. The CDR3 protein is CSAIRTARTYEQYF. DNA for the CDR3: TGCAGTGCCATAAGGACGGCAAGGACCTACGAGCAGTACTTC.

The chain uses TRBV7-9 and TRBJ1-1, with D unclear. Germline V gene lookup returns CDR1 SEHNR and CDR2 FQNEAQ (reference sequence). The V end was cut by 2 bases, the J end by 3 bases, with 7 bases between. The CDR3 length is 13 residues. CDR3 in DNA: TGTGCCAGCAGCTTACTCACGGACACTGAAGCTTTCTTT. Amino acid sequence: CASSLLTDTEAFF.